Sequencing of this TCR beta chain was carried out in a study of CD8+ T cells in alopecia areata. On this clone: Its antigen is not known.

cDNA prepared by RNA extraction and subsequent reverse transcription served as the template for sequencing. Generated by immunoSEQ multiplex PCR, the TCRdb table keeps only in-frame clones and is missing some. The data show approximately 63,000 clones, roughly 60% seen once. Study results and limitations: Mice showed clearer TCR sharing than patients did, a gap that was possibly HLA-related.

The germline V gene has CDR1 SGHTA and CDR2 FQGNSA. The CDR3 consists of 16 residues. The V end was cut by 2 bases, the J end by 2 bases, with 12 bases between. The sequenced sample was CD8+ T cells sorted from blood, obtained at week 0. This chain joins TRBV7-2 and TRBJ1-4; weak D call: TRBD1 (5 bases). This clonotype was obtained from a human donor with alopecia areata. The CDR3 DNA sequence: TGTGCCAGCAGCTTACTAGGGGTCGAGACTAATGAAAAACTGTTTTTT. This translates into CASSLLGVETNEKLFF.